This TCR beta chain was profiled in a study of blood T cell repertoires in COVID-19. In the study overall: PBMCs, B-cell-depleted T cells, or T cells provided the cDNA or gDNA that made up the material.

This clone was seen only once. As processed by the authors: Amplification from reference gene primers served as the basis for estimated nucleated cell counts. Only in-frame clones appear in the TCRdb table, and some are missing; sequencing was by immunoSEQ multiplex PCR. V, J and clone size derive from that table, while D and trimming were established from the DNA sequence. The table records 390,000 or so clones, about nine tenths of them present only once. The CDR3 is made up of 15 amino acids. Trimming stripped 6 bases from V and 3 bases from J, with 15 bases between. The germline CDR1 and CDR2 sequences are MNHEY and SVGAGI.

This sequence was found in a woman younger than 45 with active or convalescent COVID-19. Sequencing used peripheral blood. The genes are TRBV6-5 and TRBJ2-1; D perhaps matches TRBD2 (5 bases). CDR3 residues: CASSLARTVYNEQFF. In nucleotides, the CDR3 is TGTGCCAGCAGCTTAGCGCGTACGGTCTACAATGAGCAGTTCTTC.